This T cell receptor (beta chain) comes out of a study of cytomegalovirus exposure and HLA in healthy donors. Study-level points and caveats: Among TCR sequences, most were rare, though some public TCRs appeared in many donors. When a later analysis was performed, an Asian-associated ancestry cluster reportedly had fewer N-insertions than the roughly 690-donor mean. Previous analysis showed most TCR beta V segments were productive about 90% or about 30% of the time.

This clone was recorded once. Its cognate antigen is unknown. In germline, CDR1 is MDHEN, CDR2 SYDVKM. J gave up 3 bases and V 5 bases, and 5 bases lay outside the gene matches. The CDR3 loop spans 15 amino acids. PCR primers comprised 60 Vbeta and 13 Jbeta primers. The authors' processing: There were about 88 million unique TCR beta chains by a later count, and some 11 million of them were shared. TCRdb's table, derived via immunoSEQ multiplex PCR, lists solely in-frame clones and lacks some. V, J and clone size reflect that table, while D and trimming were determined from the DNA. The sample lists 150,000 to 200,000 clones; around 78% were seen once.

What was sequenced was PBMCs. The receptor comes from a woman aged 25-40 years in good health and CMV-seropositive. The rearrangement links TRBV28 to TRBJ1-4; 8 bases are shared with TRBD1. The chain's CDR3 is CASSPGGRANEKLFF. CDR3 sequence (DNA): TGTGCCAGCAGTCCAGGGGGCCGGGCTAATGAAAAACTGTTTTTT.